Listed below are T cell receptor beta chains from one sample, sequenced in a study of blood T cell repertoires in COVID-19. Sequenced by immunoSEQ multiplex PCR; TCRdb stores in-frame clones only, minus some. Among about 190,000 clones, approximately 84% were seen once, and the ten largest hold roughly 3.2%. The source material was PBMCs or T cells enriched from blood (not recorded which). The receptors come from a woman in her twenties or thirties who had recovered from COVID-19. The CDR3 runs from the conserved cysteine through the conserved F or W. The D gene is left open where the match is weak. Only some rows state a clone size, as once, few, many or a class for expanded clones.

len,abundance,d_gene,j_gene,v_gene,CDR3nt,CDR3aa
15,.,.,TRBJ1-1,TRBV6-2/TRBV6-3,TGTGCCAGCAGTTACCACCCGAGGATGAACACTGAAGCTTTCTTT,CASSYHPRMNTEAFF
16,.,.,TRBJ2-4,TRBV7-8,TGTGCCAGCAGCCCCTACACAGGTCTAGCCAAAAACATTCAGTACTTC,CASSPYTGLAKNIQYF
15,.,.,TRBJ1-2,TRBV27,TGTGCCAGCAGTTTAAAAGGTAGACAGAGCTATGGCTACACCTTC,CASSLKGRQSYGYTF
12,few,.,TRBJ2-7,TRBV5-6,TGTGCCAGCAGCTTGGCGGAGCTGGGTGATTACTTC,CASSLAELGDYF
17,.,TRBD2,TRBJ2-1,TRBV30,TGTGCCTGGAGTGAGAGACTAGCGGGGTCAAGGTCGTGGGAGCAGTTCTTC,CAWSERLAGSRSWEQFF
15,once,.,TRBJ2-5,TRBV7-7,TGTGCTAGCAGCTTAGGCCTGATGGGGAGAGAGACCCAGTACTTC,CASSLGLMGRETQYF
16,.,TRBD2,TRBJ2-7,TRBV27,TGTGCCAGCAGTTTATTAGGAGCGGGAGGGCCGGGGGAGCAGTACTTC,CASSLLGAGGPGEQYF
16,.,TRBD1,TRBJ1-3,TRBV7-9,TGTGCCAGCAGCTTACCGACGACAGGGTTGAGAAACACCATATATTTT,CASSLPTTGLRNTIYF
14,.,.,TRBJ1-1,TRBV6-5,TGTGCCAGCACCCCGCTCAGGGGGAACACTGAAGCTTTCTTT,CASTPLRGNTEAFF
14,.,.,TRBJ2-2,TRBV19,TGTGCCAGTAGTATTCTCTCTACCACCGGGGAGCTGTTTTTT,CASSILSTTGELFF
14,.,.,TRBJ2-7,TRBV7-9,TGTGCCAGCAGCTCGGGAGCGCGCTCCTACGAGCAGTACTTC,CASSSGARSYEQYF
13,.,TRBD1,TRBJ1-2,TRBV29-1,TGCAGCGCTGGGACAGGTCTCAACTATGGCTACACCTTC,CSAGTGLNYGYTF
13,.,TRBD2,TRBJ2-1,TRBV11-3,TGTGCCAGCAGCCTCGGGAGGGGGAATGAGCAGTTCTTC,CASSLGRGNEQFF
17,.,.,TRBJ2-1,TRBV7-8,TGTGCCAGCAGCCCCCCAATGGGGAGCAGCGCGTACAATGAGCAGTTCTTC,CASSPPMGSSAYNEQFF
14,.,.,TRBJ1-4,TRBV2,TGTGCCAGCAGTAACCAATTCCTCAGTGAAAAACTGTTTTTT,CASSNQFLSEKLFF
11,.,.,TRBJ1-1,TRBV21-1,TGTGCCAGGGGGCCGAACACTGAAGCTTTCTTT,CARGPNTEAFF
13,.,.,TRBJ1-4,TRBV28,TGTGCCAGCAGAGGAAGGGAGAGAGAAAAACTGTTTTTT,CASRGREREKLFF
16,.,.,TRBJ1-4,TRBV9,TGTGCCAGCAGCGTAGAGGAGGGGCAGGCTAATGAAAAACTGTTTTTT,CASSVEEGQANEKLFF
11,.,.,TRBJ1-2,TRBV27,TGTGCCAGCAGTTCCGGCTATGGCTACACCTTC,CASSSGYGYTF
15,.,TRBD1,TRBJ1-5,TRBV28,TGTGCCAGCAGTGCTTCGGGACAGAAAAATCAGCCCCAGCATTTT,CASSASGQKNQPQHF
18,.,.,TRBJ2-3,TRBV9,TGTGCCAGCAGCGCCAAACATCTAGGCGGAGAGGTCGCAGATACGCAGTATTTT,CASSAKHLGGEVADTQYF
15,.,TRBD1,TRBJ1-2,TRBV27,TGTGCCAGCAGTTTACAGGGACAGGCTAACTATGGCTACACCTTC,CASSLQGQANYGYTF
16,.,TRBD1,TRBJ1-3,TRBV11-2,TGTGCCAGCAGCTTATATGCAGGGGGGCGTGGAAACACCATATATTTT,CASSLYAGGRGNTIYF
11,.,.,TRBJ2-4,TRBV2,TGTGCCAGCAGTGAGGGCAGAGTTGGGTACTTC,CASSEGRVGYF
16,.,.,TRBJ1-5,TRBV7-6,TGTGCCAGCAGCTTAGGTGGGAGGGTGGGCAATCAGCCCCAGCATTTT,CASSLGGRVGNQPQHF
14,.,.,TRBJ2-7,TRBV9,TGTGCCAGCAGCGTAGGAGGGACTGTCTACGAGCAGTACTTC,CASSVGGTVYEQYF
15,.,TRBD2,TRBJ2-3,TRBV18,TGTGCCAGCTCACGACTAGCGGGGGTCACAGATACGCAGTATTTT,CASSRLAGVTDTQYF
17,once,TRBD2,TRBJ2-2,TRBV5-4,TGTGCCAGCAGCTTGGGCGGGACTAGCGGGAGGGCCGGGGAGCTGTTTTTT,CASSLGGTSGRAGELFF
15,.,TRBD2,TRBJ2-1,TRBV7-2,TGTGCCAGCAGCCCGAAGAGCGGGAGTGTTAATGAGCAGTTCTTC,CASSPKSGSVNEQFF
15,.,TRBD1,TRBJ1-4,TRBV15,TGTGCCACCAGCAGGGGACAGGATAGGAATGAAAAACTGTTTTTT,CATSRGQDRNEKLFF
19,.,.,TRBJ1-6,TRBV4-2,TGTGCCAGCAGCCAAGACCCAGGGGCCCTTTTAGGCCCTAATTCACCCCTCCACTTT,CASSQDPGALLGPNSPLHF
15,.,TRBD1,TRBJ1-2,TRBV7-2,TGTGCCAGCAGCTCACCGGGACAGCAAAACTATGGCTACACCTTC,CASSSPGQQNYGYTF
14,.,.,TRBJ1-1,TRBV25-1,TGTGCCAGCAGTGATTTTGGGCTGCACACTGAAGCTTTCTTT,CASSDFGLHTEAFF
15,.,TRBD2,TRBJ2-1,TRBV7-9,TGTGCCAGCAGCCTTAGCGGGAGGGGTGCCAATGAGCAGTTCTTC,CASSLSGRGANEQFF
16,.,.,TRBJ1-2,TRBV11-2,TGTGCCAGCAGTCGAATATCGATACGGGGGGCAAGTGGCTACACCTTC,CASSRISIRGASGYTF
16,.,TRBD1,TRBJ2-5,TRBV18,TGTGCCAGCTCCTCTTTCGGGACAGGGTACCAAGAGACCCAGTACTTC,CASSSFGTGYQETQYF
16,.,TRBD2,TRBJ2-1,TRBV23-1,TGCGCCAGAACACCTCTAGCGGGAGAGTGCTACAATGAGCAGTTCTTC,CARTPLAGECYNEQFF